This TCR beta chain was sequenced in a study of blood T cell repertoires in COVID-19. The wider study: Samples taken during acute and convalescent COVID-19 were collected in the United States, Italy and Spain.

This table comes from immunoSEQ multiplex PCR, and its TCRdb copy is limited to in-frame clones, with some not included. Here the sample spans around 230,000 clones, less than 90% being singletons. Germline V gives CDR1 SGHVS, CDR2 FNYEAQ. The V segment lost 5 bases and the J segment 10 bases; nucleotides outside the gene matches: 8. The CDR3 covers 14 residues. This sequence originates from a woman in her twenties or thirties who had recovered from COVID-19. This chain connects TRBV7-6 to TRBJ1-6; 7 bases match TRBD1. Source material: PBMCs or T cells enriched from blood (not recorded which). CDR3 nucleotide sequence: TGTGCCAGCAGCATAAGGCAGGGGGAGTCACCCCTCCACTTT. Encoded protein: CASSIRQGESPLHF. Supplemented by reference TRBV7-6 and TRBJ1-6, the full variable domain reads GAGVSQSPRYKVTKRGQDVALRCDPISGHVSLYWYRQALGQGPEFLTYFNYEAQQDKSGLPNDRFSAERPEGSISTLTIQRTEQRDSAMYRCASSIRQGESPLHFGNGTRLTVT.